This section outlines one T cell receptor (beta chain) sequence together with its context. Its antigen is currently not known. It has no much larger one-base neighbor in the sample; base qualities were not kept. This entry comes from a study of T-cell reconstitution after alpha-beta-depleted transplantation in children (dated by TCRdb to about 2016). In the study overall: The study quantitatively tracked T-cell immune reconstitution after TCRalphabeta/CD19-depleted allogeneic hematopoietic cell transplantation in children using TCR repertoire profiling. Paper-wide results and their limitations: In some patients, high TCRbeta diversity at day 60 was attributed to recipient T cells and intrathymic progenitors that had survived conditioning. Hyperexpanded clone frequencies declined over subsequent months; after one year, T-cell counts and TCRbeta diversity were mostly attributed to newly produced T cells. The apparently early recovery of alphabetaT-cell counts about two months after transplant reportedly depended on only several hundred rapidly expanded clones that came from non-depleted graft cells.

The germline V end is reduced by 1 base and the J end by 2 bases; junction bases left unmatched: 3. The CDR3 goes from the cysteine to the phenylalanine over 15 residues. Only the CDR3 DNA is retained, 45 bases long and in frame from the first base. The library came from PCR. Sequencing used an Illumina HiSeq 2500. TCR libraries were prepared with molecular barcoding, using unique molecular identifiers to normalize TCRbeta repertoire quantification. TCRdb trimmed the raw reads at Q25, called clones with MiXCR and kept productive beta chains. Rows are combined by CDR3 protein, so each entry shows the most common genes and DNA. The sample contains 500,000 to 750,000 distinct CDR3 sequences, roughly a quarter of them found a single time. Of the sample, approximately 33% falls within the top ten clones. The sample's treatment or condition label is to be understood as: allogeneic hematopoietic cell transplantation with graft depleted of TCRalphabeta T cells and CD19 B cells. The transplant recipients were children given TCRalphabeta/CD19-depleted allogeneic hematopoietic cell grafts.

The sequence came from a boy younger than two with Wiskott-Aldrich syndrome, due to receive a stem cell transplant. Here the chain combines TRBV12-3 or TRBV12-4 and TRBJ2-3; TRBD1 agrees with 7 junctional bases. The sample was PBMCs, taken before TCRalphabeta/CD19-depleted stem cell transplant. The CDR3 reads as follows: CASSLGDSVTDTQYF. The sequenced DNA is TGTGCCAGCAGTTTAGGGGACAGTGTCACAGATACGCAGTATTTT.